This TCR beta chain appears in the sequencing data of a study of T-cell memory formation after mild COVID-19. Each CDR3 protein gets one entry after TCRdb re-called the 5' RACE reads with MiXCR. This table holds 300,000 to 400,000 distinct CDR3 sequences, under 25% found once. J was trimmed by 3 bases and V by 5 bases; bases with no gene match: 9. From germline, CDR1 is SGHDT and CDR2 YYEEEE. The CDR3 runs to 15 residues. Sequencing input: PBMCs or a T cell subset sorted from them (not recorded which). J is TRBJ1-1 and V is TRBV5-6; TRBD1 agrees at 8 bases. This TCR was sampled from an adult woman who had mild COVID-19 (a few samples of this study predate the infection). Cell type and time point are not known. The CDR3 nucleotides read TGTGCCAGCAGGGAGTCGGACAGGGACCACACTGAAGCTTTCTTT. Its translation is CASRESDRDHTEAFF.